A single sample gave rise to the 16 T cell receptor beta chains below, sequenced in a study of B cell selection in AIRE deficiency (dated by TCRdb to between 2018 and 2021). Regulatory T cells were sorted as CD4+CD25hiCD127low/negative cells. Receptor libraries were prepared by the immunoSEQ multiplex PCR assay. TCRdb retrieved this table from immuneACCESS and kept in-frame rearrangements only. Not all clones are present; in checked studies, unresolved V genes account for under half, and no reason is known for the remainder. For this sample the table gives approximately 14,000 clones, of which 85% to 95% were detected only once. The ten largest clonotypes hold approximately 1% of the sample. Specimen: Tregs sorted from PBMCs. The origin of the receptors is a human donor with AIRE deficiency.

The chain combines TRBV19 with TRBJ2-1; 10 bases align to TRBD2. Losses at the gene ends were 6 bases for V and 3 bases for J; bases not matched to a gene: 5. The CDR3 length is 15 residues. The germline V gene encodes CDR1 LNHDA and CDR2 SQIVND (reference sequence). CDR3 amino acids: CASSRSGRDYNEQFF. CDR3 sequence (DNA): TGTGCCAGTAGCCGAAGCGGGAGGGACTACAATGAGCAGTTCTTC.

The V and J genes are TRBV19 and TRBJ1-2, with D maybe TRBD1 (5 bases). Germline CDR1 and CDR2: LNHDA and SQIVND (reference sequence). The CDR3 totals 13 residues. Trimming shortened V by 6 bases and J by 8 bases, and 16 bases separated the two germline ends. CDR3 DNA sequence: TGTGCCAGTAGCCGGGACCCTCTCTTAGGCTACACCTTC. This codes for CASSRDPLLGYTF.

This clone was seen once. This sequence joins TRBV7-9 and TRBJ1-4; D may be TRBD1 (5 bases). Germline assignment: CDR1 SEHNR and CDR2 FQNEAQ (reference sequence). Trimming left V 6 bases short and J 3 bases short, with 17 bases between. The CDR3 runs 16 residues. In DNA, the CDR3 is TGTGCCAGCAGTACGAGGGATCTGGGGGCTAATGAAAAACTGTTTTTT. This sequence encodes CASSTRDLGANEKLFF.

V gene TRBV19 combines with J gene TRBJ2-7; 10 bases are a match to TRBD2. With 1 base clipped from V and 4 bases from J, the junction kept 10 bases outside the gene matches. The CDR3 is made up of 17 amino acids. The germline V gene encodes CDR1 LNHDA and CDR2 SQIVND (reference sequence). The CDR3 sequence: CASSIGGVAGGSYEQYF. The CDR3 coding sequence is TGTGCCAGTAGTATAGGAGGGGTAGCGGGAGGATCGTACGAGCAGTACTTC.

This clone was seen just once. This sequence joins TRBV7-2 and TRBJ1-5; D unresolved. V shed 1 base and J shed 0 bases, with 16 bases lying between them. This CDR3 is built from 18 residues. The germline CDR1 and CDR2 sequences are SGHTA and FQGNSA. The chain's CDR3 is CASSLGRARALSNQPQHF. In DNA form, the CDR3 reads TGTGCCAGCAGCTTAGGACGGGCCAGAGCCCTTAGCAATCAGCCCCAGCATTTT.

The chain is built from TRBV7-8 and TRBJ2-7; D gene ambiguous. Deletions cut 6 bases from V and 3 bases from J, with 15 bases between. The germline CDR1 and CDR2 sequences are SGHVS and FQNEAQ. CDR3 size: 14 residues. The DNA for the CDR3 is TGTGCCAGCAGACAAACGGGTCCTGGCTACGAGCAGTACTTC. Its protein product is CASRQTGPGYEQYF.

This chain links TRBV19 with TRBJ2-1; maybe TRBD1 (6 bases). Trimming left V 6 bases short and J 4 bases short, with 13 bases between. In germline, CDR1 is LNHDA, CDR2 SQIVND (reference sequence). The CDR3 is 14 residues long. The DNA for the CDR3 is TGTGCCAGTAGAACGACAGGTTTGTACAATGAGCAGTTCTTC. Its protein is CASRTTGLYNEQFF.

The V call is TRBV19, the J call TRBJ1-1, with D unclear. The germline CDR1 and CDR2 sequences are LNHDA and SQIVND (reference sequence). The CDR3 totals 16 residues. The V end lost 6 bases, the J end lost 6 bases, and 23 bases lay between the germline ends. The CDR3 reads CASRFGGRRPEPEAFF. In DNA form, the CDR3 reads TGTGCCAGTAGGTTCGGCGGGAGGCGGCCTGAACCTGAAGCTTTCTTT.

V usage is TRBV28 and J usage is TRBJ1-1; no reliable D call. Germline-derived CDR1 and CDR2 are MDHEN and SYDVKM. Trimming left V 4 bases short and J 4 bases short, with 10 bases between. The CDR3 has 13 amino acids. CDR3 in amino acids: CASSSRLVTEAFF. The CDR3 coding sequence is TGTGCCAGCAGTTCCAGACTGGTCACTGAAGCTTTCTTT.

This chain uses TRBV6-6 with TRBJ2-1, with 10 nucleotides matching TRBD2. The CDR3 spans 16 residues. Germline V gene data show CDR1 as MNHNY and CDR2 as SVGAGI (reference sequence). V was clipped by 2 bases and J by 9 bases; unmatched bases: 10. CDR3 loop: CASSYPGLAAGGEQFF. The DNA for the CDR3 is TGTGCCAGCAGTTACCCTGGACTAGCGGCGGGGGGTGAGCAGTTCTTC.

The chain employs TRBV11-2 and TRBJ2-1; D is unresolved. Germline CDR1 SGHAT, CDR2 FQNNGV. The CDR3 extends over 13 amino acids. V was pared by 10 bases and J by 4 bases, with 14 bases between. CDR3 loop: CATRRDSYNEQFF. CDR3 coding DNA: TGTGCCACCCGGCGAGACTCTTACAATGAGCAGTTCTTC.

Here the CDR3 reads CASSRVGRGPYEQYF. CDR3 DNA: TGTGCCAGCAGCCGGGTGGGCAGGGGGCCCTACGAGCAGTACTTC. The chain recombines TRBV4-2 with TRBJ2-7; TRBD1 matches 8 bases. Germline V gene sequence: CDR1 LGHNA, CDR2 YNFKEQ. Trimming removed 4 bases from V and 2 bases from J; junction bases left unmatched: 7. This CDR3 comprises 15 residues.

This chain uses TRBV19 with TRBJ2-6; TRBD1 matches at 9 bases. CDR3 length: 17 amino acids. V was clipped by 4 bases and J by 4 bases; unmatched bases: 8. Looked up from germline, CDR1 is LNHDA and CDR2 is SQIVND (reference sequence). The CDR3 DNA is TGTGCCAGTAGTACCCTGGGGACAGGGACCGGGGCCAACGTCCTGACTTTC. Its protein is CASSTLGTGTGANVLTF.

This clone was detected only once. The V gene is TRBV6-5, the J gene TRBJ2-3, with 10 bases matching TRBD1. With 7 bases clipped from V and 4 bases from J, the junction kept 8 bases outside the gene matches. Per the germline V gene, CDR1 is MNHEY and CDR2 is SVGAGI. The CDR3 covers 15 residues. CDR3 in DNA: TGTGCCAGCAAAGGTGACAGGGGGCGAGCAGATACGCAGTATTTT. Translation gives CASKGDRGRADTQYF.

This chain joins TRBV5-8 and TRBJ1-2; D is perhaps TRBD1 (6 bases). This CDR3 is built from 13 residues. Trimming removed 6 bases at V and 6 bases at J, with 15 bases between. Looked up from germline, CDR1 is SGHTS and CDR2 is YDEGEE. As DNA, the CDR3 is TGTGCCAGCAACTTCCGGGACAATCATGGCTACACCTTC. Encoded protein: CASNFRDNHGYTF. Looking up the rest from reference TRBV5-8 and TRBJ1-2 gives the full variable domain: EAGVTQSPTHLIKTRGQQATLRCSPISGHTSVYWYQQALGLGLQFLLWYDEGEERNRGNFPPRFSGRQFPNYSSELNVNALELEDSALYLCASNFRDNHGYTFGSGTRLTVV.

V gene TRBV15 combines with J gene TRBJ2-1; no definite D call. V was clipped by 5 bases and J by 4 bases, with 12 bases between them. This CDR3 has 14 amino acids. From germline, CDR1 is LNHNV and CDR2 YYDKDF (reference sequence). CDR3 sequence (DNA): TGTGCCACCAGCGGCAAAGGACCGTACAATGAGCAGTTCTTC. Protein sequence: CATSGKGPYNEQFF.